Listed below are T cell receptor beta chains from one sample, sequenced in a study of blood T cells in healthy people across ages. In TCRdb, the 5' RACE reads were re-called with MiXCR into one record per CDR3 protein. This sample has 650,000 to 800,000 distinct CDR3 sequences, with under 65% found just once. The sample consisted of blood. These receptors were collected from a woman older than 75 in good health. Both conserved end residues are part of each CDR3. D genes are given only for firm matches. Size tells how often a clone was seen (once, few, many) or the class of an expanded clone, and some rows leave it out.

size: many
V: TRBV4-1
J: TRBJ2-3
D: -
CDR3: CASSQGPVTPDTQYF
DNA: TGCGCCAGCAGCCAAGGCCCGGTTACGCCAGATACGCAGTATTTT

size: once
V: TRBV20-1
J: TRBJ2-3
D: TRBD2
CDR3: CSAIGLAGAEDTQYF
DNA: TGCAGTGCTATCGGACTAGCGGGGGCGGAAGATACGCAGTATTTT

size: -
V: TRBV7-2
J: TRBJ1-6
D: -
CDR3: CASSLDLGSPLHF
DNA: TGTGCCAGCAGCTTAGACCTGGGTTCACCCCTCCACTTT

size: -
V: TRBV6-2/TRBV6-3
J: TRBJ2-3
D: TRBD2
CDR3: CASSYSQRGVNARWTDTQYF
DNA: TGTGCCAGCAGTTACTCGCAGCGGGGGGTCAACGCGCGGTGGACAGATACGCAGTATTTT

size: few
V: TRBV29-1
J: TRBJ2-1
D: -
CDR3: CSVEGQAVGEQFF
DNA: TGCAGCGTTGAGGGCCAGGCGGTGGGTGAGCAGTTCTTC

size: few
V: TRBV11-3
J: TRBJ2-1
D: -
CDR3: CASSLAGLSNEQFF
DNA: TGTGCCAGCAGCTTGGCTGGACTATCCAATGAGCAGTTCTTC

size: -
V: TRBV9
J: TRBJ2-1
D: -
CDR3: CASSSPEVSGSYEQFF
DNA: TGTGCCAGCAGCTCCCCAGAGGTAAGCGGAAGCTATGAGCAGTTCTTC

size: -
V: TRBV20-1
J: TRBJ2-7
D: TRBD1
CDR3: CSARDRDTPDKTRGRYF
DNA: TGCAGTGCTAGAGATAGGGATACTCCTGATAAAACGAGGGGGCGGTACTTC

size: -
V: TRBV24-1
J: TRBJ2-5
D: -
CDR3: CATSDGLGWETQYF
DNA: TGTGCCACCAGTGACGGACTGGGGTGGGAGACCCAGTACTTC

size: -
V: TRBV6-5
J: TRBJ1-1
D: -
CDR3: CASSYSSQSEAFF
DNA: TGTGCCAGCAGTTACTCGAGCCAGAGTGAAGCTTTCTTT

size: -
V: TRBV4-1
J: TRBJ2-7
D: -
CDR3: CASSHGTENYEQYF
DNA: TGCGCCAGCAGCCACGGGACGGAAAACTACGAGCAGTACTTC

size: few
V: TRBV20-1
J: TRBJ2-3
D: TRBD1
CDR3: CGARDEDRALHRDTQYF
DNA: TGCGGTGCTAGAGATGAGGACAGGGCCCTCCACAGGGATACGCAGTATTTT

size: many
V: TRBV10-3
J: TRBJ2-3
D: -
CDR3: CAISESQILTDTQYF
DNA: TGTGCCATCAGTGAGTCTCAGATACTCACAGATACGCAGTATTTT

size: -
V: TRBV7-2
J: TRBJ1-1
D: TRBD1
CDR3: CASRTRTGGAEAFF
DNA: TGTGCCAGCAGAACGCGGACAGGGGGAGCCGAAGCTTTCTTT

size: many
V: TRBV13
J: TRBJ1-6
D: -
CDR3: CASSPPNSPLHF
DNA: TGTGCCAGCAGCCCCCCCAATTCACCCCTCCACTTT

size: many
V: TRBV7-2
J: TRBJ2-3
D: TRBD2
CDR3: CASSPRLAGNTDTQYF
DNA: TGTGCCAGCAGCCCGAGACTAGCGGGGAACACAGATACGCAGTATTTT

size: -
V: TRBV29-1
J: TRBJ2-5
D: TRBD2
CDR3: CSVAGASGEVETQYF
DNA: TGCAGCGTTGCTGGGGCTAGCGGTGAAGTAGAGACCCAGTACTTC

size: -
V: TRBV7-9
J: TRBJ2-5
D: -
CDR3: CASSHGTLQETQYF
DNA: TGTGCCAGCAGCCATGGGACCCTCCAGGAGACCCAGTACTTC

size: many
V: TRBV10-3
J: TRBJ2-5
D: -
CDR3: CAISEIQETQYF
DNA: TGTGCCATCAGTGAAATCCAAGAGACCCAGTACTTC

size: -
V: TRBV3-1
J: TRBJ2-1
D: -
CDR3: CASLGVTQFF
DNA: TGTGCCAGCTTGGGGGTGACCCAGTTCTTC

size: many
V: TRBV27
J: TRBJ2-3
D: TRBD1
CDR3: CASSSPGQAVTDTQYF
DNA: TGTGCCAGCAGTTCCCCGGGACAGGCCGTCACAGATACGCAGTATTTT

size: -
V: TRBV7-2
J: TRBJ1-1
D: -
CDR3: CASSLAYREAFF
DNA: TGTGCCAGCAGCTTAGCCTACAGGGAAGCTTTCTTT